This is a list of T cell receptor beta chains from one sample in a study of TIL therapy for anti-PD-1-resistant metastatic lung cancer. Repertoires were generated with immunoSEQ multiplex PCR, while TCRdb's copy carries only in-frame clones and drops some. The table includes fewer than 30,000 clones, approximately 63% detected once. The sample was tumor tissue, taken at baseline. These receptors were obtained from a woman between 30 and 85 years old with non-small cell lung cancer. CDR3s include the opening cysteine and the closing phenylalanine or tryptophan. Each record gives: clone size, D gene, V gene, J gene, CDR3 DNA, CDR3 protein. D genes are given only for firm matches. Part of the rows lack a size; the others show once, few, many or a class for expanded clones.

once	-	TRBV29-1	TRBJ1-1	TGCAGCGTTGACTCCGCAGGGACTGAAGCTTTCTTT	CSVDSAGTEAFF
-	-	TRBV7-8	TRBJ2-5	TGTGCCAGCAGCCCCAGTCCACAAGAGACCCAGTACTTC	CASSPSPQETQYF
few	TRBD1	TRBV2	TRBJ2-7	TGTGCCAGCACCTTGGACAGGGAGGCCGAGCAGTACTTC	CASTLDREAEQYF
few	-	TRBV27	TRBJ2-7	TGTGCCAGCAGTGATGGACAATGGGATCTCTACGAGCAGTACTTC	CASSDGQWDLYEQYF
-	-	TRBV7-2	TRBJ1-5	TGTGCCAGCAGCCGACGGGGCTCGACTAGCAATCAGCCCCAGCATTTT	CASSRRGSTSNQPQHF
-	-	TRBV30	TRBJ1-2	TGTGCCTGGAGTGTATACCAGGGCGGCTACACCTTC	CAWSVYQGGYTF
-	-	TRBV15	TRBJ1-4	TGTGCCACCTCAAGTTCTGGAGATGAAAAACTGTTTTTT	CATSSSGDEKLFF
-	-	TRBV4-2	TRBJ1-3	TGTGCCAGCAGCTTCGTTGGAAACACCATATATTTT	CASSFVGNTIYF
-	TRBD2	TRBV2	TRBJ2-1	TGTGCCAGCAAAGGACTAGCGGGAGGGATAAGTGGGCAGTTCTTC	CASKGLAGGISGQFF
-	-	TRBV11-3	TRBJ2-1	TGTGCCAGCAGCTTGGGGAGGACACCTTACAATGAGCAGTTCTTC	CASSLGRTPYNEQFF
-	TRBD2	TRBV29-1	TRBJ2-7	TGCAGCGCCCAAGGGACTAGCGGGAGCTTCGACGAGCAGTACTTC	CSAQGTSGSFDEQYF
-	-	TRBV6-1	TRBJ1-1	TGTGCCAGCAGTGAAGGACCCAGGGGATGGACTGAAGCTTTCTTT	CASSEGPRGWTEAFF
-	-	TRBV20-1	TRBJ2-7	TGCAGTGTCCCCCAAGACTACGAGCAGTACTTC	CSVPQDYEQYF
-	-	TRBV6-6	TRBJ2-2	TGTGCCAGCAGTTACTCTTACGGGGAGCTGTTTTTT	CASSYSYGELFF
-	-	TRBV5-1	TRBJ2-6	TGCGCCAGCAGCCCCGGTGCTGCTGGGGCCAACGTCCTGACTTTC	CASSPGAAGANVLTF
-	-	TRBV9	TRBJ2-1	TGTGCCAGCAGCGTTGGGTCGGGGGAGTCAGGTGAGCAGTTCTTC	CASSVGSGESGEQFF
-	-	TRBV21-1	TRBJ2-7	TGTGCCAGCAGCAAACTGTTTGGGGTAGGGGACCAAGAGTACTTC	CASSKLFGVGDQEYF
-	-	TRBV30	TRBJ1-1	TGTGCCTGGAGTCCCGAGGGCTATGAAGCTTTCTTT	CAWSPEGYEAFF
-	TRBD2	TRBV10-3	TRBJ2-5	TGTGCCATCAAAAAGGCTAGCGGAGGGGAGACCCAGTACTTC	CAIKKASGGETQYF
-	-	TRBV11-3	TRBJ2-1	TGTGCCAGCAGCATTAGCGGCAATGAGCAGTTCTTC	CASSISGNEQFF
-	-	TRBV6-6	TRBJ1-2	TGTGCCAGCAGTTACACGCCCGACAGACCCGTTTTGAGGTACACCTTC	CASSYTPDRPVLRYTF
-	-	TRBV5-1	TRBJ2-5	TGCGCCAGCAGCGCACGGGAGACTGGAGAGACCCAGTACTTC	CASSARETGETQYF
-	-	TRBV6-5	TRBJ2-7	TGTGCCAGCAGTTCCAGTCCCCTTAACGGGCAGTACTTC	CASSSSPLNGQYF
-	TRBD1	TRBV6-5	TRBJ2-3	TGTGCCAGCAGAACAGGGGGGATAAGCACAGATACGCAGTATTTT	CASRTGGISTDTQYF
few	-	TRBV6-1	TRBJ2-7	TGTGCCCTCGGTAGGGCGAAGGACGAGCAGTACTTC	CALGRAKDEQYF
few	TRBD2	TRBV29-1	TRBJ2-5	TGCAGCGTGGGGGGGGTCCTACTCCAAGAGACCCAGTACTTC	CSVGGVLLQETQYF
-	-	TRBV4-2	TRBJ2-5	TGTGCCAGCAGCCATTTGGAGGTAGCTTTGGAGACCCAGTACTTC	CASSHLEVALETQYF
-	-	TRBV6-5	TRBJ2-5	TGTGCCAGCAGTTATGCTCAGAACTCCCAAGAGACCCAGTACTTC	CASSYAQNSQETQYF
-	-	TRBV10-3	TRBJ1-4	TGTGCCATCAGTGAGTCGCGGCCAGGGCGAATGGGAACTAATGAAAAACTGTTTTTT	CAISESRPGRMGTNEKLFF
-	TRBD1	TRBV19	TRBJ2-3	TGTGCCAGTAGGGAAGGGACAGGGGGAGAGGGCACAGATACGCAGTATTTT	CASREGTGGEGTDTQYF
once	-	TRBV7-2	TRBJ2-3	TGTGCCAGCAGCTTAGTAGGGGGCGGGATACAAGATACGCAGTATTTT	CASSLVGGGIQDTQYF
-	-	TRBV6-5	TRBJ2-5	TGTGCCAGCAGTTACCGGGGTGAATCGACCCAGTACTTC	CASSYRGESTQYF
-	-	TRBV29-1	TRBJ2-1	TGCAGCGTTGAAATAGGGCCTCGGGGGTTCTTC	CSVEIGPRGFF
-	-	TRBV25-1	TRBJ1-2	TGTGCCAGCAGTGAATATATAGCCCAGGTCCGAGGTAACTATGGCTACACCTTC	CASSEYIAQVRGNYGYTF
-	-	TRBV12-5	TRBJ1-2	TGTGCTAGTGGTTCCCTCTACATTGACGGCTACACCTTC	CASGSLYIDGYTF
-	-	TRBV5-1	TRBJ2-1	TGCGCCACCCGGACGCAAAGTGAGCAGTTCTTC	CATRTQSEQFF
-	-	TRBV11-3	TRBJ1-2	TGTGCCAGCAGCCTAAACGGAAATGGCTACACCTTC	CASSLNGNGYTF
-	TRBD2	TRBV11-3	TRBJ2-1	TGTGCCAGCAGCTCAATCGGCGGGAGCTCCTACAATGAGCAGTTCTTC	CASSSIGGSSYNEQFF
-	-	TRBV6-6	TRBJ2-5	TGTGCCAGCAGTTTTCTCGAGATGGAGACCCAGTACTTC	CASSFLEMETQYF
-	TRBD1	TRBV30	TRBJ2-7	TGTGCCTGGGGGGACAGCGCACCCTACGAGCAGTACTTC	CAWGDSAPYEQYF
-	TRBD1	TRBV5-4	TRBJ2-5	TGTGCCAGCAGCTTTGTACAGGGGTCAGGAGAGACCCAGTACTTC	CASSFVQGSGETQYF
-	TRBD2	TRBV7-2	TRBJ2-3	TGTGCCAGCAGCTTAAGGGCTAGCGGGATGGGGGATACGCAGTATTTT	CASSLRASGMGDTQYF
few	-	TRBV19	TRBJ2-6	TGTGCCAGTACCCCCGATGGGGCCAACGTCCTGACTTTC	CASTPDGANVLTF
few	-	TRBV7-6	TRBJ1-3	TGTGCCAGCAGCTCAAGGGGGGTCGGTGACACCATATATTTT	CASSSRGVGDTIYF
-	TRBD1	TRBV29-1	TRBJ1-4	TGCAGCGCGAGGACAGGGGTTGAAAAACTGTTTTTT	CSARTGVEKLFF